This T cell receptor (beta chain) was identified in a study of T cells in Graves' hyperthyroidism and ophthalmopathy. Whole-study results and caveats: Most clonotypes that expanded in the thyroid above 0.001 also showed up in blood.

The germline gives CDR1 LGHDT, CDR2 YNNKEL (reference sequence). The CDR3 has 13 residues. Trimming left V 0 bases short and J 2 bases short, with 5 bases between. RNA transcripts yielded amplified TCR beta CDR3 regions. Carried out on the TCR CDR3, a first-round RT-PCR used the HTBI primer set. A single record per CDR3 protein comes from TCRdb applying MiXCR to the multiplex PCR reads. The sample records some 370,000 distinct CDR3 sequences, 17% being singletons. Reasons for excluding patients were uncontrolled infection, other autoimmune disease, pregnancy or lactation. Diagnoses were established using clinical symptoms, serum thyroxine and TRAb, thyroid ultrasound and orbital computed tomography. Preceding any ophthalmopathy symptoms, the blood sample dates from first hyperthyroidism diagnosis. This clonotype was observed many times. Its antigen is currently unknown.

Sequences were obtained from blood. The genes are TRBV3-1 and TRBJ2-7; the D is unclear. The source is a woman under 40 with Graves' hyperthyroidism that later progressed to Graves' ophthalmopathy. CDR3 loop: CASSQDLAYEQYF. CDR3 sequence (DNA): TGTGCCAGCAGCCAAGATTTGGCCTACGAGCAGTACTTC.